One sample yielded the 29 T cell receptor beta chains listed below, sequenced in a study of response to subunit inactivated influenza vaccine. TCRdb re-analysed the RT-PCR reads in MiXCR, keeping a single row per CDR3 protein. The sample holds approximately 500,000 distinct CDR3 sequences, over 10% seen once. The sequencing here drew on PBMCs from blood, taken 40 to 50 days after vaccination. Every receptor here comes from a man aged 50 to 59 who received an inactivated influenza vaccine.

Points on this clonotype: One end of the junction fails to match germline, which may point to a read error. This rearrangement joins TRBV25-1 to TRBJ2-3; TRBD2 matches 7 bases. The germline V gene has CDR1 MGHDK and CDR2 SYGVNS. CDR3 length: 15 amino acids. CDR3 residues: CVSSEGGRAADTQYF. CDR3 nucleotide sequence: TGTGTCAGCAGTGAAGGTGGGAGGGCCGCAGATACGCAGTATTTT.

This clonotype was detected a few times. The chain links TRBV29-1 to TRBJ2-7; D is possibly TRBD1 (6 bases). This CDR3 is 12 amino acids long. V was clipped by 6 bases and J by 0 bases, with 9 bases between them. Germline loops: CDR1 SQVTM, CDR2 ANQGSEA. The CDR3 DNA is TGCAGCGTCCGGGACAACTCCTACGAGCAGTACTTC. It yields the protein CSVRDNSYEQYF.

V and J are TRBV6-2 or TRBV6-3 and TRBJ2-5, with 7 bases fitting TRBD2. In germline, CDR1 is MNHEY, CDR2 SVGEGT. V was clipped by 7 bases and J by 2 bases; unmatched bases: 10. The CDR3 has 15 residues. The CDR3 bases are TGTGCCAGCACCCCCCGGGGTAGCGGGCAAGAGACCCAGTACTTC. Protein sequence: CASTPRGSGQETQYF.

This clonotype was seen at least ten times. V and J are TRBV12-3 or TRBV12-4 and TRBJ2-3, with D perhaps matching TRBD2 (6 bases). The CDR3 covers 17 residues. V lost 2 bases, J lost 1 base, and 16 bases lay in between. The CDR3 reads CASSLIPGATRTDTQYF. The CDR3 DNA reads as TGTGCCAGCAGTTTAATCCCGGGAGCGACGCGCACAGATACGCAGTATTTT.

The genes are TRBV27 and TRBJ2-7; 8 bases line up with TRBD1. The CDR3 has 15 amino acids. Unmatched junction bases numbered 6, after V lost 2 bases and J lost 3 bases. Germline V lookup: CDR1 MNHEY, CDR2 SMNVEV (reference sequence). CDR3 sequence reads: CASSLRRTGGYEQYF. DNA for the CDR3: TGTGCCAGCAGTTTACGTCGAACAGGGGGCTACGAGCAGTACTTC.

The chain links TRBV7-9 to TRBJ2-5, with 13 bases fitting TRBD2. Unmatched junction bases numbered 4, after V lost 5 bases and J lost 1 base. This CDR3 spans 16 amino acids. CDR1 is SEHNR, CDR2 FQNEAQ, per germline (reference sequence). The CDR3 region is CASSRTSGRAQETQYF. The CDR3 nucleotides are TGTGCCAGCAGCCGCACTAGCGGGAGGGCCCAAGAGACCCAGTACTTC. The variable domain in full, completed from reference TRBV7-9 and TRBJ2-5, reads DTGVSQNPRHKITKRGQNVTFRCDPISEHNRLYWYRQTLGQGPEFLTYFQNEAQLEKSRLLSDRFSAERPKGSFSTLEIQRTEQGDSAMYLCASSRTSGRAQETQYFGPGTRLLVL.

This clonotype was counted only a few times. The J gene is TRBJ2-7, the V gene TRBV20-1; 10 bases are a match to TRBD1. CDR1 and CDR2 from the germline V gene are DFQATT and SNEGSKA (reference sequence). The CDR3 sequence is 14 residues long. Trimming removed 3 bases from V and 4 bases from J; junction bases left unmatched: 6. The CDR3 sequence: CSASDRDRGYEQYF. The CDR3 nucleotides read TGCAGTGCTAGCGATCGGGACAGGGGTTACGAGCAGTACTTC.

This chain connects TRBV7-8 to TRBJ2-7; D perhaps matches TRBD1 (6 bases). Trimming left V 0 bases short and J 2 bases short, with 17 bases between. The CDR3 extends over 17 amino acids. Germline V lookup: CDR1 SGHVS, CDR2 FQNEAQ. The CDR3 bases are TGTGCCAGCAGCTTAGCGAGGGGGACCCAGCTAACCTACGAGCAGTACTTC. Translating it yields CASSLARGTQLTYEQYF. Supplemented by reference TRBV7-8 and TRBJ2-7, the full variable domain reads GAGVSQSPRYKVAKRGQDVALRCDPISGHVSLFWYQQALGQGPEFLTYFQNEAQLDKSGLPSDRFFAERPEGSVSTLKIQRTQQEDSAVYLCASSLARGTQLTYEQYFGPGTRLTVT.

This clonotype was picked up a small number of times. The chain combines TRBV19 with TRBJ1-4, with unresolved D. Germline V gene lookup returns CDR1 LNHDA and CDR2 SQIVND (reference sequence). CDR3 length: 14 residues. Trimming took off 5 bases at V and 5 bases at J, with 12 bases between the two ends. CDR3 region: CASSPEDPNEKLFF. DNA of the CDR3: TGTGCCAGTAGTCCAGAGGACCCGAATGAAAAACTGTTTTTT.

The table lists this clonotype with a few counts. The CDR3 DNA reads TGTGCCAGCAGTTTCGACAGGGGGCGTCAAGCTTTCTTT. This translates into CASSFDRGRQAFF. The V gene is TRBV6-5, the J gene TRBJ1-1; 10 nucleotides align to TRBD1. The V gene's germline CDR1 is MNHEY and CDR2 SVGAGI. This CDR3 is built from 13 residues. V dropped 4 bases and J dropped 9; count of bases not matched to a gene: 5.

The chain couples TRBV7-9 to TRBJ2-2; the match to TRBD1 covers 9 bases. The CDR3 length is 15 residues. J was trimmed by 5 bases and V by 5 bases; bases with no gene match: 6. In germline, CDR1 is SEHNR, CDR2 FQNEAQ (reference sequence). DNA of the CDR3: TGTGCCAGCAGCCGCGGACAGGGGACGACCGGGGAGCTGTTTTTT. Translation: CASSRGQGTTGELFF.

The chain uses TRBV29-1 and TRBJ2-7; D unresolved. This CDR3 is built from 13 residues. Trimming removed 6 bases from V and 6 bases from J, with 18 bases in between. Germline V gives CDR1 SQVTM, CDR2 ANQGSEA. For the CDR3, the DNA is TGCAGCGTCAAAGGGTTGGCACGGGTCGAGCAGTACTTC. It yields the protein CSVKGLARVEQYF.

This clonotype appeared a few times. The V gene is TRBV6-5, the J gene TRBJ2-7; D might be TRBD1 or TRBD2, each matching 5 bases. The V end lost 0 bases, the J end lost 3 bases, and 24 bases lay between the germline ends. CDR3 length: 19 residues. The germline gives CDR1 MNHEY, CDR2 SVGAGI. The CDR3 region has the DNA TGTGCCAGCAGTTACTCGATTGGCAGGGAAGCGGCTAACCTCTACGAGCAGTACTTC. Its protein is CASSYSIGREAANLYEQYF.

This clonotype was observed a few times. V is TRBV5-1 and J is TRBJ2-3, with 8 positions matching TRBD2. Trimming cost V 1 base and J 3 bases; bases outside gene matches: 7. The CDR3 sequence is 16 residues long. Germline V gene sequence: CDR1 SGHRS, CDR2 YFSETQ. The CDR3 nucleotides are TGCGCCAGCAGCTTGTCCCTAGCGGGCGGAACAGATACGCAGTATTTT. Its protein product is CASSLSLAGGTDTQYF.

V gene TRBV11-2 combines with J gene TRBJ2-3; D not certain. This CDR3 is 18 amino acids long. Per the germline V gene, CDR1 is SGHAT and CDR2 is FQNNGV. With 4 bases removed from V and 2 bases from J, the gap between germline ends came to 22 bases. CDR3 coding DNA: TGTGCCAGCAGCTCCCCTGGCAGCGCAGCCTTCTTCACAGATACGCAGTATTTT. Amino acid sequence: CASSSPGSAAFFTDTQYF.

The V and J genes are TRBV11-1 and TRBJ2-7, with 8 nucleotides matching TRBD2. Germline V gene sequence: CDR1 SGHAT, CDR2 FQDESV (reference sequence). The length of the CDR3 is 14 residues. Germline trimming cut 5 bases from V and 4 bases from J; bases unmatched to any gene: 7. The DNA of the CDR3 is TGTGCCAGCAGCCCCGGGACTAGTAGGTACGAGCAGTACTTC. This translates into CASSPGTSRYEQYF. The variable domain in full, with the rest retrieved from reference TRBV11-1 and TRBJ2-7, is EAEVAQSPRYKITEKSQAVAFWCDPISGHATLYWYRQILGQGPELLVQFQDESVVDDSQLPKDRFSAERLKGVDSTLKIQPAELGDSAMYLCASSPGTSRYEQYFGPGTRLTVT.

The chain combines TRBV9 with TRBJ2-7, with 14 nucleotides matching TRBD2. Trimming cost V 4 bases and J 2 bases; bases outside gene matches: 5. The CDR3 totals 16 residues. The V gene's germline CDR1 is SGDLS and CDR2 YYNGEE. The CDR3 here is CASSSGLAGVAYEQYF. The CDR3 bases are TGTGCCAGCAGCTCGGGACTAGCGGGAGTTGCCTACGAGCAGTACTTC. Combining the CDR3 with reference TRBV9 and TRBJ2-7 gives the whole variable domain DSGVTQTPKHLITATGQRVTLRCSPRSGDLSVYWYQQSLDQGLQFLIQYYNGEERAKGNILERFSAQQFPDLHSELNLSSLELGDSALYFCASSSGLAGVAYEQYFGPGTRLTVT.

This clonotype has ten or more counts. The V gene is TRBV12-3 or TRBV12-4, the J gene TRBJ2-1, with a possible D match to TRBD2 (6 bases). This CDR3 region has 15 residues. V was shortened by 5 bases and J by 5 bases, with 16 bases between the two germline ends. The CDR3 protein is CASSPYLTRDNEQFF. As DNA, the CDR3 is TGTGCCAGCAGTCCCTATTTGACTAGGGACAATGAGCAGTTCTTC.

J is TRBJ2-7 and V is TRBV5-1; the match to TRBD2 covers 7 bases. V was clipped by 0 bases and J by 4 bases; unmatched bases: 4. Germline assignment: CDR1 SGHRS and CDR2 YFSETQ. The CDR3 contains 14 residues. CDR3 amino acids: CASSLGREKYEQYF. The CDR3 DNA follows: TGCGCCAGCAGCTTGGGGCGGGAGAAATACGAGCAGTACTTC. Looking up the rest from reference TRBV5-1 and TRBJ2-7 gives the full variable domain: KAGVTQTPRYLIKTRGQQVTLSCSPISGHRSVSWYQQTPGQGLQFLFEYFSETQRNKGNFPGRFSGRQFSNSRSEMNVSTLELGDSALYLCASSLGREKYEQYFGPGTRLTVT.

This clonotype was picked up a small number of times. The chain employs TRBV7-9 and TRBJ2-7; 9 nucleotides align to TRBD1. The ends lost 3 bases at V and 2 bases at J; junction bases unmatched: 5. Germline V lookup: CDR1 SEHNR, CDR2 FQNEAQ (reference sequence). The CDR3 length is 15 residues. The CDR3 loop is CASSFFGQGTYEQYF. CDR3 bases: TGTGCCAGCAGCTTTTTCGGACAGGGGACCTACGAGCAGTACTTC.

This clonotype was seen a single time. The J gene is TRBJ1-2, the V gene TRBV11-2; D is unresolved. The germline V and J ends were trimmed by 5 bases and 4 bases, with 11 bases remaining between them. The germline gives CDR1 SGHAT, CDR2 FQNNGV. The length of the CDR3 is 13 residues. The CDR3, as DNA: TGTGCCAGCAGCCCCGCGGAATCCTATGGCTACACCTTC. The encoded protein is CASSPAESYGYTF.

The chain uses TRBV6-1 and TRBJ2-1; 13 bases align to TRBD2. After removal of 6 bases from V and 4 bases from J, the junction contained 9 bases not matched to a gene. This CDR3 contains 17 residues. Germline CDR1 MNHNS, CDR2 SASEGT. The CDR3 coding sequence is TGTGCCAGCAGCCCCGGACTAGCGGGAGTGGGTTACAATGAGCAGTTCTTC. Translated: CASSPGLAGVGYNEQFF.

This clonotype was detected a few times. The genes are TRBV7-2 and TRBJ1-1; maybe TRBD1 (6 bases). Germline CDR1 reads SGHTA; CDR2 reads FQGNSA. The CDR3 totals 14 residues. Trimming stripped 0 bases from V and 4 bases from J, with 9 bases between. CDR3: CASSLAGGATEAFF. CDR3 coding DNA: TGTGCCAGCAGCTTAGCAGGGGGGGCCACTGAAGCTTTCTTT.

This clonotype was seen a handful of times. The V gene is TRBV25-1, the J gene TRBJ1-2; D is unclear. Germline CDR1 MGHDK, CDR2 SYGVNS. V was cut by 2 bases and J by 4 bases, with 2 bases left in between. The CDR3 contains 11 residues. The CDR3 here is CASSETYGYTF. Here the CDR3 DNA reads TGTGCCAGCAGTGAAACCTATGGCTACACCTTC.

This chain uses TRBV20-1 with TRBJ1-2, with 9 positions matching TRBD1. The CDR3 is 14 amino acids. Germline V gene data show CDR1 as DFQATT and CDR2 as SNEGSKA (reference sequence). V gave up 2 bases and J gave up 8 bases; unmatched junction bases: 9. For the CDR3, the DNA is TGCAGTGCTAGATCCTGGACAGGGGCGGTCGGCTACACCTTC. It specifies CSARSWTGAVGYTF.

There are many counts of this clonotype. V usage is TRBV4-3 and J usage is TRBJ2-7, with D perhaps matching TRBD1 (5 bases). The V gene's germline CDR1 is LGHNA and CDR2 YSLEER. The V end lost 0 bases, the J end lost 3 bases, and 15 bases lay between the germline ends. CDR3 length equals 16 residues. The CDR3 bases are TGCGCCAGCAGCCAAGATGGGGCCAGGGCCCTCTACGAGCAGTACTTC. Residues: CASSQDGARALYEQYF.

The sample holds a few counts of this clonotype. This may arise from a read error, as a much more abundant clone is one base away. The rearrangement uses TRBV20-1 and TRBJ1-5; no firm D call. The germline V and J ends were trimmed by 4 bases and 0 bases, with 4 bases remaining between them. The CDR3 runs to 12 residues. Germline V gene lookup returns CDR1 DFQATT and CDR2 SNEGSKA (reference sequence). The CDR3 region has the DNA TGCAGTGCTAAGTCTAGCAATCAGCCCCAGCATTTT. This translates into CSAKSSNQPQHF.

This clonotype was detected a few times. V and J are TRBV6-2 or TRBV6-3 and TRBJ2-7; 8 nucleotides match TRBD1. Trimming took 5 bases from V and 0 from J; bases not matched to a gene: 0. This CDR3 has 13 amino acids. Germline values: CDR1 MNHEY, CDR2 SVGEGT. The CDR3 coding sequence is TGTGCCAGCAGTGACAGGGGCTCCTACGAGCAGTACTTC. Its translation: CASSDRGSYEQYF.

The rearrangement joins TRBV2 to TRBJ2-3; D gene uncertain. CDR1 is SNHLY and CDR2 is FYNNEI in the germline V gene. V was pared by 6 bases and J by 5 bases, with 6 bases between. The CDR3 is 11 residues long. CDR3 in amino acids: CASRGIDTQYF. Here the CDR3 DNA reads TGTGCCAGCAGGGGTATAGATACGCAGTATTTT.